Below, 3 T cell receptor beta chains from the same sample are listed, as sequenced in a study of blood T cells in healthy people across ages. For the second PCR, which ran for roughly 6 to 12 cycles, a sample-barcoded 5' primer and a J-beta primer mix were used. From the 5' RACE reads, TCRdb called clonotypes with MiXCR, one entry per CDR3 protein. Of hundreds of thousands of distinct CDR3 sequences detected, roughly 49% appear once; the ten largest clones hold 30% to 40%. Sequenced: blood. The origin of the receptors is a woman in her fifties or sixties in good health.

The chain carries TRBV7-2 and TRBJ1-2; D is ambiguous. The CDR3 sequence is 14 residues long. Germline assignment: CDR1 SGHTA and CDR2 FQGNSA. V dropped 5 bases and J dropped 0 bases, with 10 bases sitting between them. Written as DNA, the CDR3 is TGTGCCAGCAGCCCAAGTCAGCCTAACTATGGCTACACCTTC. Residues: CASSPSQPNYGYTF.

The J gene is TRBJ2-4, the V gene TRBV27; TRBD2 is a possible D gene (6 bases). Germline CDR1 and CDR2: MNHEY and SMNVEV (reference sequence). V lost 3 bases, J lost 0 bases, and 9 bases lay in between. This CDR3 contains 15 residues. CDR3 protein: CASSFGSIAKNIQYF. In DNA form, the CDR3 reads TGTGCCAGCAGTTTCGGGAGTATAGCCAAAAACATTCAGTACTTC.

The CDR3 sequence is CASSLAQGSNQPQHF. The CDR3 DNA is TGTGCCAGCAGCTTAGCCCAGGGGAGCAATCAGCCCCAGCATTTT. The chain employs TRBV7-2 and TRBJ1-5, with D possibly TRBD1 on 6 matching bases. The CDR3 sequence is 15 residues long. CDR1 is SGHTA, CDR2 FQGNSA, per germline. The germline V and J ends were trimmed by 0 bases and 1 base, with 7 bases remaining between them.